These 22 T cell receptor beta chains share one sample of origin, sequenced in a study of healthy donors' naive CD4 and CD8 T cells (dated by TCRdb to the mid-2010s). Sequencing was performed on a 454 GS FLX Titanium. A previously published linear amplification protocol was used to build TCR libraries from approximately 480 ng of total RNA. The raw public data were reprocessed by TCRdb itself: fastp quality trimming at Q25, MiXCR clonotype calling, in-frame beta chains only. All rows with the same CDR3 protein become a single entry with the most common DNA and genes. In all, the sample holds about 200,000 distinct CDR3 sequences, and 65% to 75% of those were seen once. Approximately 2.5% of the sample comes from the top ten. Sequencing used naive CD4+ and CD8+ T cells sorted from blood, pooled from several donors. Read against the paper, the sample's cell subset or site label means: FACS-sorted naive CD4+ (CD45RO-CD45RA+) and naive CD8+ (CD45RA+CD27bright) T cells. Source of these receptors: a pool of human donors in good health; the sample pools cells from several healthy donors.

V is TRBV6-1 and J is TRBJ2-1; TRBD1 matches 7 bases. V lost 4 bases to trimming and J lost 0 bases; unmatched junction nucleotides: 6. This CDR3 has 16 residues. Germline V gene data show CDR1 as MNHNS and CDR2 as SASEGT. CDR3 region: CASSALWTGSYNEQFF. The CDR3 DNA follows: TGTGCCAGCAGTGCCCTTTGGACAGGCTCCTACAATGAGCAGTTCTTC.

This clonotype was seen only a few times. The V call is TRBV6-5, the J call TRBJ1-1, with D hard to call. Looked up from germline, CDR1 is MNHEY and CDR2 is SVGAGI. There are 12 residues in the CDR3. V was shortened by 4 bases and J by 1 base, with 4 bases between the two germline ends. The CDR3 coding sequence is TGTGCCAGCAGTTTGAAGAACACTGAAGCTTTCTTT. This translates into CASSLKNTEAFF.

The chain employs TRBV19 and TRBJ1-2; D not certain. The CDR3 runs to 14 residues. Germline loops: CDR1 LNHDA, CDR2 SQIVND (reference sequence). The germline V and J ends were trimmed by 3 bases and 2 bases, with 10 bases remaining between them. The CDR3 bases are TGTGCCAGTAGTATTCCAGGAATAAACTATGGCTACACCTTC. It yields the protein CASSIPGINYGYTF.

The gene calls are TRBV12-3 or TRBV12-4 and TRBJ2-2; D is uncertain. Trimming removed 6 bases at V and 7 bases at J, with 12 bases between. The CDR3 runs 13 residues. In DNA form, the CDR3 reads TGTGCCAGCAGCCCGACAAGTCACGGGGAGCTGTTTTTT. As protein: CASSPTSHGELFF.

This clonotype occurred once. The rearrangement links TRBV6-5 to TRBJ2-7, with D perhaps given as TRBD1 or TRBD2 (5 bases each). Per the germline V gene, CDR1 is MNHEY and CDR2 is SVGAGI. The V end was cut by 6 bases, the J end by 7 bases, with 16 bases between. The CDR3 sequence is 13 residues long. The CDR3 sequence: CASSRGTGGEQYF. The CDR3 DNA is TGTGCCAGCAGCCGAGGGACGGGCGGGGAGCAGTACTTC.

The chain joins TRBV3-1 to TRBJ2-1, with TRBD1 identical over 7 bases. Germline assignment: CDR1 LGHDT and CDR2 YNNKEL (reference sequence). Trimming cost V 3 bases and J 7 bases; bases outside gene matches: 3. The CDR3 is made up of 13 amino acids. CDR3 sequence: CASSQKGANEQFF. Here the CDR3 DNA reads TGTGCCAGCAGCCAGAAGGGGGCGAATGAGCAGTTCTTC.

The chain is built from TRBV19 and TRBJ1-2; TRBD1 agrees at 7 bases. From germline, CDR1 is LNHDA and CDR2 SQIVND (reference sequence). Trimming took 7 bases from V and 4 from J; bases not matched to a gene: 15. The CDR3 runs 16 residues. DNA for the CDR3: TGTGCCAGTATCGAGACAGGGAGGGCCGCAACCTATGGCTACACCTTC. This gives the protein CASIETGRAATYGYTF.

This clonotype appeared a few times. The rearrangement links TRBV29-1 to TRBJ2-5; TRBD1 matches at 11 bases. Germline-derived CDR1 and CDR2 are SQVTM and ANQGSEA. This CDR3 is 16 amino acids long. With V trimmed by 3 bases and J by 5 bases, 11 bases remained unmatched. The CDR3 loop reads CSVDGLGQGALETQYF. CDR3 bases: TGCAGCGTTGACGGCCTTGGACAGGGGGCTCTGGAGACCCAGTACTTC. The full variable domain, in which reference TRBV29-1 and TRBJ2-5 provide the parts outside the CDR3, is SAVISQKPSRDICQRGTSLTIQCQVDSQVTMMFWYRQQPGQSLTLIATANQGSEATYESGFVIDKFPISRPNLTFSTLTVSNMSPEDSSIYLCSVDGLGQGALETQYFGPGTRLLVL.

This clonotype was counted only a few times. The chain combines TRBV27 with TRBJ2-7; 9 bases map to TRBD2. The germline V gene encodes CDR1 MNHEY and CDR2 SMNVEV (reference sequence). This CDR3 is 16 amino acids long. V shed 2 bases and J 3 bases; nucleotides not matched to a gene: 8. The DNA for the CDR3 is TGTGCCAGCAGTTTAGTCCCCGGGACTAGCAGCTACGAGCAGTACTTC. Amino acid sequence: CASSLVPGTSSYEQYF.

This clonotype was seen just once. The gene calls are TRBV7-8 and TRBJ2-1; either TRBD1 or TRBD2 may supply D (5 bases each). Germline V gene data show CDR1 as SGHVS and CDR2 as FQNEAQ. The CDR3 runs 17 residues. Trimming took 3 bases from V and 8 from J, leaving 23 bases between them. The CDR3 DNA is TGTGCCAGCAGCTTTCCCACCTGGCCTGGGGACGGGGATGAGCAGTTCTTC. This translates into CASSFPTWPGDGDEQFF. Full variable domain (remainder filled in from reference TRBV7-8 and TRBJ2-1): GAGVSQSPRYKVAKRGQDVALRCDPISGHVSLFWYQQALGQGPEFLTYFQNEAQLDKSGLPSDRFFAERPEGSVSTLKIQRTQQEDSAVYLCASSFPTWPGDGDEQFFGPGTRLTVL.

This clonotype was detected only a few times. V gene TRBV6-5 combines with J gene TRBJ2-7, with D tentatively TRBD1 or TRBD2 (5 bases each). V lost 2 bases and J 2 bases, leaving 7 bases between the germline ends. The CDR3 has 13 residues. The germline CDR1 and CDR2 sequences are MNHEY and SVGAGI. CDR3 residues: CASSYRGPYEQYF. CDR3 DNA: TGTGCCAGCAGTTACCGGGGCCCCTACGAGCAGTACTTC.

V gene TRBV20-1 combines with J gene TRBJ2-5, with D unclear. From germline, CDR1 is DFQATT and CDR2 SNEGSKA (reference sequence). The CDR3 runs 16 residues. V lost 0 bases and J 5 bases, leaving 19 bases between the germline ends. The CDR3, as DNA: TGCAGTGCTAGAGATTATGAGCGAGCAGTGACGGAGACCCAGTACTTC. It encodes CSARDYERAVTETQYF.

The chain combines TRBV6-5 with TRBJ1-5; D is unclear. CDR1 and CDR2 from the germline V gene are MNHEY and SVGAGI. The CDR3 is 15 amino acids. V dropped 0 bases and J dropped 3 bases, with 9 bases sitting between them. The CDR3 bases are TGTGCCAGCAGTTACTCCCAGGAGACCAATCAGCCCCAGCATTTT. Protein: CASSYSQETNQPQHF.

This clonotype was picked up a small number of times. CDR3 sequence reads: CASGQGKSYEQYF. CDR3 nucleotides: TGTGCCAGCGGACAGGGGAAGTCCTACGAGCAGTACTTC. The rearrangement uses TRBV19 and TRBJ2-7; TRBD1 agrees at 9 bases. The CDR3 loop spans 13 amino acids. With V trimmed by 9 bases and J by 1 base, 4 bases remained unmatched. CDR1 is LNHDA and CDR2 is SQIVND in the germline V gene (reference sequence).

The genes are TRBV27 and TRBJ2-1; D gene ambiguous. CDR1 MNHEY and CDR2 SMNVEV come from the germline V gene (reference sequence). Trimming took off 3 bases at V and 5 bases at J, with 11 bases between the two ends. CDR3 length: 14 amino acids. The CDR3: CASSFQDTHNEQFF. The CDR3 coding sequence is TGTGCCAGCAGTTTCCAGGATACCCACAATGAGCAGTTCTTC.

This sequence joins TRBV28 and TRBJ2-1; TRBD2 matches 8 bases. Germline-derived CDR1 and CDR2 are MDHEN and SYDVKM. The CDR3 contains 17 residues. The ends lost 6 bases at V and 8 bases at J; junction bases unmatched: 18. The CDR3 protein is CASSFPGTSGPRDEQFF. The CDR3 nucleotides read TGTGCCAGCAGCTTTCCCGGTACTAGCGGTCCGCGGGATGAGCAGTTCTTC.

This clonotype was seen just once. The chain joins TRBV6-5 to TRBJ1-1, with 9 bases matching TRBD1. Trimming cost V 0 bases and J 1 base; bases outside gene matches: 9. Germline CDR1 is MNHEY and CDR2 is SVGAGI. The CDR3 has 18 residues. CDR3 DNA sequence: TGTGCCAGCAGTTACTCCTCCCCGGGACAGGGATGGAACACTGAAGCTTTCTTT. Translation: CASSYSSPGQGWNTEAFF.

The sample holds one count of this clonotype. V gene TRBV15 combines with J gene TRBJ1-1, with unresolved D. Germline CDR1 is LNHNV and CDR2 is YYDKDF (reference sequence). The CDR3 runs to 14 residues. V was clipped by 0 bases and J by 4 bases, with 9 bases between them. CDR3 DNA: TGTGCCACCAGCAGAGATCACCAGGCCACTGAAGCTTTCTTT. This sequence encodes CATSRDHQATEAFF.

CDR3 bases: TGTGCCACCTCGGGAGGGACTGAAGCTTTCTTT. Its protein is CATSGGTEAFF. This chain joins TRBV7-8 and TRBJ1-1, with D hard to call. Germline V lookup: CDR1 SGHVS, CDR2 FQNEAQ. The V end was cut by 10 bases, the J end by 5 bases, with 11 bases between. The CDR3 extends over 11 amino acids.

This chain joins TRBV5-4 and TRBJ2-1; 13 nucleotides align to TRBD2. The CDR3 runs 16 residues. Germline lookup yields CDR1 SGHNT and CDR2 YYREEE (reference sequence). V lost 0 bases, J lost 4 bases, and 1 base stayed unmatched. The CDR3 DNA is TGTGCCAGCAGCTTGGGGACTAGCGGGAGTTACAATGAGCAGTTCTTC. Translating it yields CASSLGTSGSYNEQFF.

This chain connects TRBV29-1 to TRBJ2-7; 7 nucleotides agree with TRBD2. J lost 0 bases, V lost 1 base, and 3 bases had no gene match. Germline CDR1 is SQVTM and CDR2 is ANQGSEA. This CDR3 is 14 amino acids long. CDR3 region: CSVEVWTSSYEQYF. The CDR3, as DNA: TGCAGCGTTGAAGTTTGGACTAGCTCCTACGAGCAGTACTTC.

This chain links TRBV6-6 with TRBJ2-5, with 8 bases lining up with TRBD2. V lost 4 bases to trimming and J lost 3 bases; unmatched junction nucleotides: 4. Germline assignment: CDR1 MNHNY and CDR2 SVGAGI (reference sequence). The CDR3 has 14 amino acids. In DNA form, the CDR3 reads TGTGCCAGCAGTTTCGGACTAGCAAAAGAGACCCAGTACTTC. Its protein product is CASSFGLAKETQYF.